The T cell receptor beta chain described here comes from a study of blood T cell repertoires in COVID-19. Study-wide background: The United States, Italy and Spain supplied acute and convalescent COVID-19 samples. T cells, B-cell-depleted T cells, or PBMCs provided the cDNA or gDNA that served as material.

As handled by the study authors: The authors estimated nucleated cell counts from reference gene primer amplification. Here immunoSEQ multiplex PCR was the method, and the copy in TCRdb shows in-frame clones only, minus some. The D gene and trimming were derived from the DNA, and the V and J assignments and clone size from that table. The table includes under 200,000 clones, around 86% detected once. This CDR3 has 14 residues. CDR1 GTSNPN and CDR2 SVGIG come from the germline V gene (reference sequence). V was clipped by 8 bases and J by 2 bases; unmatched bases: 9. The genes are TRBV30 and TRBJ2-1; 7 bases are shared with TRBD2. Input material: peripheral blood. The TCR comes from a woman over 75 in a cohort sampled during active or convalescent COVID-19. The CDR3 DNA is TGTGCCGGTCAGCGGGAAGGGACCTACAATGAGCAGTTCTTC. Its translation: CAGQREGTYNEQFF.